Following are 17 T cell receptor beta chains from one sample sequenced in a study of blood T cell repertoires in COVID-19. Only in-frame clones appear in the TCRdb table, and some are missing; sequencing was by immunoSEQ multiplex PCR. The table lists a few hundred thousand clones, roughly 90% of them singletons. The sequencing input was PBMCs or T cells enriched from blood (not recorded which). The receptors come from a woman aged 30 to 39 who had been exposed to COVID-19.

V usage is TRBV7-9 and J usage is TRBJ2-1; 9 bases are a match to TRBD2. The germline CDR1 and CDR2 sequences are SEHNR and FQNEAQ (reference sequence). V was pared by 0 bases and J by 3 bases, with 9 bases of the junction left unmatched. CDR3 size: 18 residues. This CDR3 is CASSLARLAGPGYNEQFF. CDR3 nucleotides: TGTGCCAGCAGCTTAGCGCGTCTAGCGGGACCTGGCTACAATGAGCAGTTCTTC.

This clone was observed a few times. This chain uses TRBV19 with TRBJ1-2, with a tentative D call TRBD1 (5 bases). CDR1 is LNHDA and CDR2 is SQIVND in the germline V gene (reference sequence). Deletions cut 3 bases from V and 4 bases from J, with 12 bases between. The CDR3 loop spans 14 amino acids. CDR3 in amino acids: CASSIRDSAYGYTF. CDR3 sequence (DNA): TGTGCCAGTAGTATTCGCGACAGCGCCTATGGCTACACCTTC. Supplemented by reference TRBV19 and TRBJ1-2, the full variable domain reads DGGITQSPKYLFRKEGQNVTLSCEQNLNHDAMYWYRQDPGQGLRLIYYSQIVNDFQKGDIAEGYSVSREKKESFPLTVTSAQKNPTAFYLCASSIRDSAYGYTFGSGTRLTVV.

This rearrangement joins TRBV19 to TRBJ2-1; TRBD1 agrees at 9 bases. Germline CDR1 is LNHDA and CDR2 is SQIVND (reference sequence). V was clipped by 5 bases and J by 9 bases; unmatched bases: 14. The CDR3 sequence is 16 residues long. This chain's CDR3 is CASSLLPGQGSGEQFF. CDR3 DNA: TGTGCCAGTAGTCTCTTACCGGGACAGGGTTCGGGTGAGCAGTTCTTC.

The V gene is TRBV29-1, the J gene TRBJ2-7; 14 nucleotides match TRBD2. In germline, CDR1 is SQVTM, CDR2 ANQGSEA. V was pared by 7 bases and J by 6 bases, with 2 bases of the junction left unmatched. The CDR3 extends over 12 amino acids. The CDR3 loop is CSAGTSGSEQYF. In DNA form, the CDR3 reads TGCAGCGCCGGGACTAGCGGGAGCGAGCAGTACTTC.

CDR3 residues: CASRFGTDNSPLHF. The CDR3 DNA reads as TGTGCCAGCAGATTCGGGACAGATAATTCACCCCTCCACTTT. V is TRBV11-3 and J is TRBJ1-6, with 7 bases lining up with TRBD1. Germline trimming cut 6 bases from V and 5 bases from J; bases unmatched to any gene: 4. CDR3 size: 14 residues. Germline V CDR1 and CDR2: SGHNT, YENEEA.

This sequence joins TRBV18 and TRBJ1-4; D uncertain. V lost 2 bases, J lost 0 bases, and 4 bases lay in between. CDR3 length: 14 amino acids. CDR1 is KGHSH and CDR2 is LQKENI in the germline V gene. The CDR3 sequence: CASSPTTTNEKLFF. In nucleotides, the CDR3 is TGTGCCAGCTCACCAACAACAACTAATGAAAAACTGTTTTTT.

CDR3 sequence (DNA): TGTGCCAGCAGCTTAGAGACGTTGAGGTATGAGCAGTTCTTC. Encoded protein: CASSLETLRYEQFF. This chain uses TRBV7-9 with TRBJ2-1, with D unclear. The CDR3 is 14 residues long. The germline V and J ends were trimmed by 1 base and 8 bases, with 12 bases remaining between them. Germline loops: CDR1 SEHNR, CDR2 FQNEAQ (reference sequence).

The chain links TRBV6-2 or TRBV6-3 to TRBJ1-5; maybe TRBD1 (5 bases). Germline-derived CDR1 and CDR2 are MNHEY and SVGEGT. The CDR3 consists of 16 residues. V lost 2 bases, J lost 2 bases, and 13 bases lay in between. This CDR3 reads CASSYRGMRGNQPQHF. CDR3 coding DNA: TGTGCCAGCAGTTACCGGGGGATGAGGGGCAATCAGCCCCAGCATTTT.

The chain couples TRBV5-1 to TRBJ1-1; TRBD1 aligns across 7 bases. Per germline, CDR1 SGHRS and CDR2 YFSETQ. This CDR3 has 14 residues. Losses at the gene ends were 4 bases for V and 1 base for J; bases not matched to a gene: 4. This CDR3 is CASSHRGENTEAFF. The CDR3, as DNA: TGCGCCAGCAGCCACAGGGGCGAGAACACTGAAGCTTTCTTT.

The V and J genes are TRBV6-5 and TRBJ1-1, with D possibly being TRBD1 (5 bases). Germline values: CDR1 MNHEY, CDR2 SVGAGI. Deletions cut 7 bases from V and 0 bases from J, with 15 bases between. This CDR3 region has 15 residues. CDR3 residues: CASTKGDSMNTEAFF. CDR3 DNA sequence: TGTGCCAGCACAAAAGGCGACAGCATGAACACTGAAGCTTTCTTT.

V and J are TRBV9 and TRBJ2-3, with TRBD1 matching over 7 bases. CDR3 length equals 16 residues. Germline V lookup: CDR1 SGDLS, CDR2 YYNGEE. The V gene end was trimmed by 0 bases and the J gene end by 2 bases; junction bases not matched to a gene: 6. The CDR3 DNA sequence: TGTGCCAGCAGCGTAGGACAGGGACCTATCACAGATACGCAGTATTTT. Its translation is CASSVGQGPITDTQYF.

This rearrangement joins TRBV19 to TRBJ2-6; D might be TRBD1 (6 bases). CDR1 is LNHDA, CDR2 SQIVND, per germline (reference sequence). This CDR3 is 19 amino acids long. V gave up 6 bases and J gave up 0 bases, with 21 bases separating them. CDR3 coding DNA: TGTGCCAGTAGCACTTATTCGGACAGCTCCGGCTCTGGGGCCAACGTCCTGACTTTC. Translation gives CASSTYSDSSGSGANVLTF.

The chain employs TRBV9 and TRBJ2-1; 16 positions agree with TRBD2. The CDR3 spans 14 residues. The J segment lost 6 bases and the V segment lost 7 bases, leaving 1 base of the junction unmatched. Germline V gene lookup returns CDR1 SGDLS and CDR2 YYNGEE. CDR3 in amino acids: CASGTSGRANEQFF. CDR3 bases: TGTGCCAGCGGGACTAGCGGGAGGGCCAATGAGCAGTTCTTC.

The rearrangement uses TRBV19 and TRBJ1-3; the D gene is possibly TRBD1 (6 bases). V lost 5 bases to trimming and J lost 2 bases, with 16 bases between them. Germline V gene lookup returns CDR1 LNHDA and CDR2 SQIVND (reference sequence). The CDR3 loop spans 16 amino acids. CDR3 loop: CASSVGTGTTGNTIYF. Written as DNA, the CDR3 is TGTGCCAGTAGTGTCGGAACAGGGACCACTGGAAACACCATATATTTT.

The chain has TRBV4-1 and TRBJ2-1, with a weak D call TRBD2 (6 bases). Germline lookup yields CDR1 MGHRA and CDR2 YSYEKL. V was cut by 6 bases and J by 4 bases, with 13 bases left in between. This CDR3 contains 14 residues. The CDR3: CASRGGVVYNEQFF. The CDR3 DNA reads TGCGCCAGCAGGGGGGGAGTAGTGTACAATGAGCAGTTCTTC.

In nucleotides, the CDR3 is TGTGCCACCTGGAAGGGGTCTGGCTACACCTTC. This codes for CATWKGSGYTF. This chain connects TRBV6-5 to TRBJ1-2, with D possibly TRBD1 on 5 matching bases. Germline V gene sequence: CDR1 MNHEY, CDR2 SVGAGI. Trimming cost V 10 bases and J 7 bases, with 13 bases left between them. This CDR3 region has 11 residues.

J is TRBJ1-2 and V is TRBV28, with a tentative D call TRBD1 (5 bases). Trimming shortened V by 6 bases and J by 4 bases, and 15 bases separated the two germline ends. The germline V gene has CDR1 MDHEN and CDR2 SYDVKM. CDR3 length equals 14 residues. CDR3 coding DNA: TGTGCCAGCAGCCCCCCACAGGCAACCTATGGCTACACCTTC. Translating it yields CASSPPQATYGYTF.